Shown below are 29 T cell receptor beta chains from a single sample sequenced in a study of OX40 agonist ivuxolimab in advanced cancers. Only in-frame clones appear in the TCRdb table, and some are missing; sequencing was by immunoSEQ multiplex PCR. The repertoire consists of tens of thousands of clones, with 90% to 95% occurring once and the leading ten covering roughly 22%. Sequenced here: CD4+ or CD8+ T cells sorted from blood, sampled in a trial of the OX40 agonist ivuxolimab. The receptors here all came from an adult with an advanced solid tumor such as melanoma, head and neck, liver or kidney cancer.

The count of this clone is one. V usage is TRBV19 and J usage is TRBJ1-2; possibly TRBD1 for D (5 bases). This CDR3 has 13 residues. Germline CDR1 and CDR2: LNHDA and SQIVND (reference sequence). Trimming took off 5 bases at V and 4 bases at J, with 11 bases between the two ends. As DNA, the CDR3 is TGTGCCAGTAGTTCAGGGTCCGGCTATGGCTACACCTTC. Residues: CASSSGSGYGYTF.

The chain carries TRBV12-5 and TRBJ2-3; TRBD1 matches 9 bases. V lost 3 bases, J lost 3 bases, and 10 bases stayed unmatched. CDR3 length equals 17 residues. Germline values: CDR1 LGHNT, CDR2 FRNRAP. The CDR3 coding sequence is TGTGCTAGTGGTTTCTATGTCCGACAGGGGGGGACAGATACGCAGTATTTT. It translates to CASGFYVRQGGTDTQYF. Filled out from reference TRBV12-5 and TRBJ2-3, the complete variable domain reads DARVTQTPRHKVTEMGQEVTMRCQPILGHNTVFWYRQTMMQGLELLAYFRNRAPLDDSGMPKDRFSAEMPDATLATLKIQPSEPRDSAVYFCASGFYVRQGGTDTQYFGPGTRLTVL.

V usage is TRBV6-5 and J usage is TRBJ2-3, with no clear D. The CDR3 has 16 residues. Germline CDR1 reads MNHEY; CDR2 reads SVGAGI. V was pared by 4 bases and J by 0 bases, with 14 bases between. CDR3 sequence reads: CASSFRTSPSTDTQYF. Written as DNA, the CDR3 is TGTGCCAGCAGTTTCCGGACGAGTCCTAGCACAGATACGCAGTATTTT.

The rearrangement uses TRBV5-1 and TRBJ2-7; D ambiguous. This CDR3 is 15 amino acids long. V was cut by 7 bases and J by 2 bases, with 19 bases left in between. CDR1 is SGHRS and CDR2 is YFSETQ in the germline V gene. This CDR3 is CASPTSQKGTYEQYF. The CDR3, as DNA: TGCGCCAGCCCCACCAGCCAGAAAGGGACCTACGAGCAGTACTTC.

V and J are TRBV5-6 and TRBJ2-5; possibly TRBD1 or TRBD2 for D (6 bases each). The germline CDR1 and CDR2 sequences are SGHDT and YYEEEE. CDR3 length equals 14 residues. Trimming took off 3 bases at V and 3 bases at J, with 12 bases between the two ends. This chain's CDR3 is CASSSSEGEETQYF. CDR3 nucleotide sequence: TGTGCCAGCAGCTCTAGCGAGGGGGAAGAGACCCAGTACTTC.

The chain recombines TRBV11-2 with TRBJ2-7; TRBD2 matches at 11 bases. V trimming: 5 bases; J trimming: 2 bases; junction bases outside the gene matches: 5. The CDR3 has 15 residues. Germline V gene lookup returns CDR1 SGHAT and CDR2 FQNNGV. As DNA, the CDR3 is TGTGCCAGCAGCCACGGGACTAGCGGCCCCTACGAGCAGTACTTC. This sequence encodes CASSHGTSGPYEQYF.

The genes are TRBV9 and TRBJ1-1, with 10 bases matching TRBD1. Trimming at V came to 4 bases and at J to 4 bases, leaving 13 bases not matched to a gene. This CDR3 region has 17 residues. The germline CDR1 and CDR2 sequences are SGDLS and YYNGEE. In nucleotides, the CDR3 is TGTGCCAGCAGCCGCAGGGACAGGGGAAGAACGGGCACTGAAGCTTTCTTT. Its protein product is CASSRRDRGRTGTEAFF.

The CDR3 loop is CASSPSGGAFTDTQYF. For the CDR3, the DNA is TGTGCCAGCAGCCCTAGCGGGGGAGCGTTCACAGATACGCAGTATTTT. The gene calls are TRBV16 and TRBJ2-3, with 10 bases fitting TRBD2. This CDR3 contains 16 residues. V dropped 4 bases and J dropped 2; count of bases not matched to a gene: 6. Germline values: CDR1 KGHSY, CDR2 FQNENV.

V usage is TRBV25-1 and J usage is TRBJ2-2; TRBD1 aligns across 7 bases. This CDR3 spans 13 amino acids. V lost 7 bases to trimming and J lost 7 bases; unmatched junction nucleotides: 6. The germline V gene has CDR1 MGHDK and CDR2 SYGVNS. The CDR3, as DNA: TGTGCCAGCAATGTCAGGGGGAACGGGGAGCTGTTTTTT. This encodes CASNVRGNGELFF. The whole variable domain, filled in from reference TRBV25-1 and TRBJ2-2, reads EADIYQTPRYLVIGTGKKITLECSQTMGHDKMYWYQQDPGMELHLIHYSYGVNSTEKGDLSSESTVSRIRTEHFPLTLESARPSHTSQYLCASNVRGNGELFFGEGSRLTVL.

This clone was recorded only once. This chain joins TRBV11-2 and TRBJ1-5; D gene uncertain. Germline V gene sequence: CDR1 SGHAT, CDR2 FQNNGV. The CDR3 contains 17 residues. V lost 0 bases and J lost 6, with 18 bases in between. The CDR3 reads CASSLDGNEGLGQPQHF. The CDR3 DNA follows: TGTGCCAGCAGCTTAGATGGGAACGAAGGGTTGGGTCAGCCCCAGCATTTT.

The chain employs TRBV2 and TRBJ1-1; D is perhaps TRBD1 (6 bases). There are 12 residues in the CDR3. CDR1 and CDR2 from the germline V gene are SNHLY and FYNNEI. V dropped 6 bases and J dropped 7 bases, with 12 bases sitting between them. The CDR3: CASRVYRVEAFF. The CDR3 nucleotides read TGTGCCAGCAGGGTATACAGGGTTGAAGCTTTCTTT.

The DNA for the CDR3 is TGTGCCAGCAGCGTAGATGGGGGGGCCGTCAATGAGCAGTTCTTC. Amino acid sequence: CASSVDGGAVNEQFF. The chain carries TRBV9 and TRBJ2-1; possibly TRBD2 for D (7 bases). From germline, CDR1 is SGDLS and CDR2 YYNGEE. V gave up 0 bases and J gave up 6 bases, with 13 bases separating them. The CDR3 is 15 amino acids.

The chain carries TRBV28 and TRBJ2-7; the match to TRBD1 covers 9 bases. After removal of 2 bases from V and 2 bases from J, the junction contained 4 bases not matched to a gene. Looked up from germline, CDR1 is MDHEN and CDR2 is SYDVKM. This CDR3 comprises 15 residues. The CDR3 sequence is CASSLVGQGTYEQYF. The CDR3 DNA reads TGTGCCAGCAGTTTAGTGGGACAGGGCACCTACGAGCAGTACTTC.

This clone was found once. This CDR3 reads CASSSELAPNEQFF. DNA of the CDR3: TGTGCCAGCAGCTCAGAACTAGCGCCCAATGAGCAGTTCTTC. The chain has TRBV7-9 and TRBJ2-1, with TRBD2 identical over 7 bases. Germline V CDR1 and CDR2: SEHNR, FQNEAQ (reference sequence). V lost 4 bases, J lost 6 bases, and 6 bases stayed unmatched. This CDR3 spans 14 amino acids.

This clone has just one count. The chain carries TRBV21-1 and TRBJ2-7; the table calls TRBD1, which could not be checked here. TRBV21-1 is a pseudogene. The CDR3 runs to 18 residues. CDR3 protein: CASSKKYLRDRYSYEQYF. CDR3 DNA: TGTGCCAGCAGCAAAAAATATCTCCGGGACAGGTACTCCTACGAGCAGTACTTC.

J is TRBJ2-7 and V is TRBV6-1; tentatively, D is TRBD1 or TRBD2 (5 bases each). The CDR3 runs 15 residues. V lost 1 base and J lost 2, with 12 bases in between. Per germline, CDR1 MNHNS and CDR2 SASEGT. Here the CDR3 reads CASSEVGTVTYEQYF. DNA of the CDR3: TGTGCCAGCAGTGAAGTGGGGACGGTAACCTACGAGCAGTACTTC.

The chain couples TRBV19 to TRBJ2-7; 9 bases align to TRBD1. This CDR3 contains 14 residues. Germline lookup yields CDR1 LNHDA and CDR2 SQIVND (reference sequence). The trim removed 3 bases at V and 2 bases at J, leaving 2 bases unmatched. The CDR3 here is CASSIGDRAYEQYF. The DNA for the CDR3 is TGTGCCAGTAGTATTGGGGACAGGGCCTACGAGCAGTACTTC.

V gene TRBV5-1 combines with J gene TRBJ1-1, with a possible D match to TRBD1 (6 bases). The CDR3 contains 15 residues. With 4 bases removed from V and 4 bases from J, the gap between germline ends came to 17 bases. Germline V CDR1 and CDR2: SGHRS, YFSETQ. This CDR3 reads CASSEYRVAATEAFF. The CDR3 DNA is TGCGCCAGCAGCGAGTACAGGGTGGCAGCCACTGAAGCTTTCTTT.

The chain employs TRBV7-9 and TRBJ2-3, with a possible D match to TRBD1 (5 bases). There are 16 residues in the CDR3. V gave up 0 bases and J gave up 3 bases, with 13 bases separating them. CDR1 is SEHNR, CDR2 FQNEAQ, per germline (reference sequence). The CDR3 DNA follows: TGTGCCAGCAGCTTAGCTTGGGCAGGGTCGACAGATACGCAGTATTTT. Translation: CASSLAWAGSTDTQYF.

J is TRBJ2-1 and V is TRBV4-2, with 9 bases that match TRBD1. The CDR3 contains 17 residues. With V trimmed by 0 bases and J by 5 bases, 8 bases remained unmatched. Germline V gene lookup returns CDR1 LGHNA and CDR2 YNFKEQ. Here the CDR3 reads CASSQDLWDRAHNEQFF. The CDR3 DNA sequence: TGTGCCAGCAGCCAAGATCTTTGGGACAGGGCACACAATGAGCAGTTCTTC.

The chain joins TRBV28 to TRBJ2-7, with 8 bases identical to TRBD1. The J segment lost 1 base and the V segment lost 6 bases, leaving 11 bases of the junction unmatched. This CDR3 contains 16 residues. CDR1 MDHEN and CDR2 SYDVKM come from the germline V gene. The CDR3 DNA is TGTGCCAGCAGCTTCCCCCGGGACAGGCGATCCTACGAGCAGTACTTC. Protein product: CASSFPRDRRSYEQYF.

The chain joins TRBV12-5 to TRBJ2-2, with D tentatively TRBD1 (5 bases). The CDR3 spans 15 residues. Germline assignment: CDR1 LGHNT and CDR2 FRNRAP. V was trimmed by 3 bases and J by 1 base, leaving 9 bases between them. The CDR3 DNA follows: TGTGCTAGTGGTTTCAGGGTAGGGAACACCGGGGAGCTGTTTTTT. Translated, it gives CASGFRVGNTGELFF. The full variable domain, its missing parts supplied by reference TRBV12-5 and TRBJ2-2, is DARVTQTPRHKVTEMGQEVTMRCQPILGHNTVFWYRQTMMQGLELLAYFRNRAPLDDSGMPKDRFSAEMPDATLATLKIQPSEPRDSAVYFCASGFRVGNTGELFFGEGSRLTVL.

The chain carries TRBV29-1 and TRBJ1-4, with D tentatively TRBD1 (5 bases). Deletions cut 4 bases from V and 8 bases from J, with 14 bases between. The CDR3 is 13 residues long. Germline CDR1 SQVTM, CDR2 ANQGSEA. CDR3: CSVVAPGWEKLFF. The CDR3 bases are TGCAGCGTTGTTGCGCCAGGGTGGGAAAAACTGTTTTTT.

The rearrangement joins TRBV5-1 to TRBJ2-7, with 15 bases fitting TRBD2. The germline gives CDR1 SGHRS, CDR2 YFSETQ. Germline trimming cut 3 bases from V and 4 bases from J; bases unmatched to any gene: 8. This CDR3 is 17 amino acids long. CDR3 region: CASSSSTGTSGRYEQYF. In DNA, the CDR3 is TGCGCCAGCAGCTCCTCGACCGGGACTAGCGGGAGGTACGAGCAGTACTTC.

This sequence joins TRBV6-5 and TRBJ1-4, with D perhaps matching TRBD1 (5 bases). The length of the CDR3 is 14 residues. The germline V gene encodes CDR1 MNHEY and CDR2 SVGAGI. V lost 2 bases and J 8 bases, leaving 12 bases between the germline ends. The CDR3 loop reads CASSYVGDGEKLFF. The CDR3 nucleotides read TGTGCCAGCAGTTACGTGGGGGATGGAGAAAAACTGTTTTTT.

The chain has TRBV6-5 and TRBJ2-7, with TRBD1 matching 10 bases. CDR1 and CDR2 (germline): MNHEY, SVGAGI. The CDR3 extends over 14 amino acids. V shed 6 bases and J 6 bases; nucleotides not matched to a gene: 8. CDR3: CASSSGTGVREQYF. CDR3 DNA: TGTGCCAGCAGCTCCGGGACAGGGGTTCGCGAGCAGTACTTC.

The count of this clone is one. The chain uses TRBV7-9 and TRBJ2-3; TRBD2 might be the D (6 bases). Germline CDR1 reads SEHNR; CDR2 reads FQNEAQ (reference sequence). V lost 2 bases and J 1 base, leaving 10 bases between the germline ends. The CDR3 covers 15 residues. The CDR3 reads CASSLRGGGTDTQYF. CDR3 coding DNA: TGTGCCAGCAGCTTAAGGGGAGGAGGCACAGATACGCAGTATTTT.

The chain links TRBV27 to TRBJ2-1, with 7 bases identical to TRBD2. The length of the CDR3 is 17 residues. Per the germline V gene, CDR1 is MNHEY and CDR2 is SMNVEV (reference sequence). The V segment lost 6 bases and the J segment 1 base; nucleotides outside the gene matches: 12. The CDR3 sequence: CASSLWGGVKSYNEQFF. CDR3 bases: TGTGCCAGCAGCCTATGGGGGGGGGTCAAATCCTACAATGAGCAGTTCTTC.

V gene TRBV6-5 combines with J gene TRBJ2-1, with D possibly TRBD2 on 5 matching bases. V was trimmed by 11 bases and J by 2 bases, leaving 16 bases between them. The CDR3 covers 14 residues. Germline values: CDR1 MNHEY, CDR2 SVGAGI. CDR3 bases: TGTGCCTCAGCGGCTGGGTCGGCCTACAATGAGCAGTTCTTC. It is translated as CASAAGSAYNEQFF.